This T cell receptor beta chain appears in the sequencing data of a study of T-cell memory formation after mild COVID-19. Study-wide context: Largely, the TCR clusters proved donor specific. General study results and limits: The study found contracting CD4+ clones mainly in CM and EM and contracting CD8+ clones in EMRA. While clones contracting from day 15 to 85 were balanced between CD4 and CD8, later expanders leaned CD4+.

TCRalpha and TCRbeta libraries used 5'RACE with constant-segment primers and UMIs. TCRdb redid the calling of the 5' RACE reads with MiXCR, one entry per CDR3 protein. Of some 300,000 distinct CDR3 sequences detected, less than 25% appear once; the ten largest clones hold approximately 22%. Germline values: CDR1 MDHEN, CDR2 SYDVKM. V was cut by 5 bases and J by 4 bases, with 8 bases left in between. CDR3 length equals 13 residues. A few counts support this clonotype. What it binds is not known. Sequenced: PBMCs or a T cell subset sorted from them (not recorded which). This clonotype originated in a man aged 18 to 29 who had mild COVID-19 (a few samples of this study predate the infection). Cell type and time point are not known. V is TRBV28 and J is TRBJ1-4; D uncertain. Here the CDR3 reads CASSDGYNEKLFF. CDR3 DNA sequence: TGTGCCAGCAGTGACGGCTATAATGAAAAACTGTTTTTT.